Described below is a single T cell receptor (beta chain) sequence and its context. As yet, its antigen is unknown. This specimen comes from a study of CD8 T cells in Susac syndrome. Study information: When blood was drawn, the patients with Susac syndrome were therapy-naive, on corticosteroids, or on intravenous immunoglobulin alone.

Random hexamers were used to reverse transcribe the RNA input (roughly 0.5 to 1 ug). The TCR beta CDR3 was amplified by immunoSEQ multiplex PCR across 54 Vbeta, 13 Jbeta. Each CDR3 protein is one row after TCRdb ran MiXCR on the immunoSEQ multiplex PCR reads. The sample contains 210,000 or so distinct CDR3 sequences, about 94% of which appear only once. Study-level points and caveats: Clonal expansion was not observed in the Susac syndrome CD4+ T cell repertoires.

CD8+ and CD4+ T cells were negatively isolated; TEMRA cells were FACS-enriched. Germline V CDR1 and CDR2: SGHDN, FVKESK. This CDR3 region has 15 residues. Trimming stripped 3 bases from V and 2 bases from J, with 8 bases between. This clonotype originated in a human donor with Susac syndrome. The sample consisted of CD4+ T cells from PBMCs. The chain combines TRBV14 with TRBJ1-6; D unresolved. CDR3 protein: CASSHKTAYNSPLHF. CDR3 DNA sequence: TGTGCCAGCAGCCATAAAACAGCCTATAATTCACCCCTCCACTTT. Filled out from reference TRBV14 and TRBJ1-6, the complete variable domain reads EAGVTQFPSHSVIEKGQTVTLRCDPISGHDNLYWYRRVMGKEIKFLLHFVKESKQDESGMPNNRFLAERTGGTYSTLKVQPAELEDSGVYFCASSHKTAYNSPLHFGNGTRLTVT.